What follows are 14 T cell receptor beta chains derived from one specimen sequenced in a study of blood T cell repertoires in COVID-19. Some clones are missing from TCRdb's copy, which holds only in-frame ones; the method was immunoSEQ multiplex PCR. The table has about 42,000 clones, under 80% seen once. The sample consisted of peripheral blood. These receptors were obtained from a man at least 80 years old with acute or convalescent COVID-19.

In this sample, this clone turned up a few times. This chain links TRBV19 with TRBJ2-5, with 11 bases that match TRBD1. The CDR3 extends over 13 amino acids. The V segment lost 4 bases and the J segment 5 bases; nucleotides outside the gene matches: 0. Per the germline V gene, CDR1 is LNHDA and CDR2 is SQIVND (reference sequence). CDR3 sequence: CASSRDRGETQYF. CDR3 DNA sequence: TGTGCCAGTAGTAGGGACAGGGGGGAGACCCAGTACTTC. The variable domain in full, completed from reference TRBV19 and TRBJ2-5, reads DGGITQSPKYLFRKEGQNVTLSCEQNLNHDAMYWYRQDPGQGLRLIYYSQIVNDFQKGDIAEGYSVSREKKESFPLTVTSAQKNPTAFYLCASSRDRGETQYFGPGTRLLVL.

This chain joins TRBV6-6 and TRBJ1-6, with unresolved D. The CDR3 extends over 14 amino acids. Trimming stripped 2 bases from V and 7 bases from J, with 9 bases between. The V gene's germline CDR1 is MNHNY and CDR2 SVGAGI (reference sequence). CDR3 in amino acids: CASSYPDFNSPLHF. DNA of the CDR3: TGTGCCAGCAGTTACCCCGACTTCAATTCACCCCTCCACTTT.

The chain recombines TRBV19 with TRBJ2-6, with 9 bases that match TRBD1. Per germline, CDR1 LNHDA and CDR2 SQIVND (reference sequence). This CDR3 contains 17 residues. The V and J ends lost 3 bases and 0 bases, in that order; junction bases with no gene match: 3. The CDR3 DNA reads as TGTGCCAGTAGTATGGACAGGGGACTCTCTGGGGCCAACGTCCTGACTTTC. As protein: CASSMDRGLSGANVLTF.

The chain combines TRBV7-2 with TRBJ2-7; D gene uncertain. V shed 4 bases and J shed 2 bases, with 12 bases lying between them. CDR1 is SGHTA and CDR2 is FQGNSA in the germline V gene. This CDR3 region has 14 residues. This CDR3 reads CASSSPLMPYEQYF. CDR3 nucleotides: TGTGCCAGCAGCTCCCCACTTATGCCCTACGAGCAGTACTTC.

The CDR3 nucleotides read TGCGCCAGCAGTCAGGCCTACAATGAGCAGTTCTTC. The encoded protein is CASSQAYNEQFF. This chain uses TRBV10-2 with TRBJ2-1; no clear D. V was cut by 5 bases and J by 2 bases, with 4 bases left in between. In germline, CDR1 is WSHSY, CDR2 SAAADI. This CDR3 comprises 12 residues.

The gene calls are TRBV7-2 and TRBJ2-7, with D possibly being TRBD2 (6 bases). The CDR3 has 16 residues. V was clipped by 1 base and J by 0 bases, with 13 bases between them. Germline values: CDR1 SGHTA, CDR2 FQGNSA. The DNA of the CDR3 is TGTGCCAGCAGCTTAGATCTCGGACTAACCTCCTACGAGCAGTACTTC. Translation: CASSLDLGLTSYEQYF.

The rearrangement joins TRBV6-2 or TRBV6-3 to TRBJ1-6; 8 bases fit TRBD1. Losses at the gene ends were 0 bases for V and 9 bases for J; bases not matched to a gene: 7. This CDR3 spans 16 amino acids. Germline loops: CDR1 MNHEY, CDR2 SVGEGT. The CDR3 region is CASSYSDRGRGSPLHF. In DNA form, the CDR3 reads TGTGCCAGCAGTTACTCCGACAGGGGAAGGGGTTCACCCCTCCACTTT.

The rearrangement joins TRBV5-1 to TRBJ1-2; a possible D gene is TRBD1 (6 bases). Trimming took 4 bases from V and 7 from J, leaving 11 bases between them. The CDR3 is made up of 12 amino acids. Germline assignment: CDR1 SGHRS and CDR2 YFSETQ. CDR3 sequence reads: CASSVAGAGYTF. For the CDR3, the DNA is TGCGCCAGCAGCGTCGCAGGGGCTGGCTACACCTTC.

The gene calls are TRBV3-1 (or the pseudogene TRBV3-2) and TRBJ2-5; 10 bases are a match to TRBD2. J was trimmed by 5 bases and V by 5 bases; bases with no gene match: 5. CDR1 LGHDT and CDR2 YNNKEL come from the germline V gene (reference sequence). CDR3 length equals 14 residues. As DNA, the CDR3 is TGTGCCAGCAGCGGAGCGGGAGGGGGTGAGACCCAGTACTTC. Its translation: CASSGAGGGETQYF.

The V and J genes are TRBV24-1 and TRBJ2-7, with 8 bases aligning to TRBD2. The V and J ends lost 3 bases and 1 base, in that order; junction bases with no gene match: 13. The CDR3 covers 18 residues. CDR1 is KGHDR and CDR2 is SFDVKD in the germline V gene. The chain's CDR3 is CATSDPALPGLDSYEQYF. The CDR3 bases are TGTGCCACCAGTGATCCCGCCCTGCCGGGACTAGATTCCTACGAGCAGTACTTC.

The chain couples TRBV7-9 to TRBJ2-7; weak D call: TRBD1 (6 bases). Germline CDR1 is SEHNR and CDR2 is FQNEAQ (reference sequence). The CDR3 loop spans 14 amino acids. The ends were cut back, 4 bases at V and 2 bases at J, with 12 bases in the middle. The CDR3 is CASSSAGVTYEQYF. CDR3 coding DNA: TGTGCCAGCAGCTCCGCAGGGGTTACCTACGAGCAGTACTTC.

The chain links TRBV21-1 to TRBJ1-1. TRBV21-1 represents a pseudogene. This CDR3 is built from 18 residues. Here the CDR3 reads CASSKKLNPMDLNTEAFF. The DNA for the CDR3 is TGTGCCAGCAGCAAGAAGCTAAACCCAATGGACTTAAACACTGAAGCTTTCTTT.

CDR3 sequence: CASSPTGLTTRNEQFF. In DNA form, the CDR3 reads TGCGCCAGCAGTCCGACGGGACTCACAACTAGGAATGAGCAGTTCTTC. V usage is TRBV23-1 and J usage is TRBJ2-1; perhaps TRBD2 as D (6 bases). TRBV23-1 falls under the ORF class, with uncertain function. This CDR3 comprises 16 residues. V lost 4 bases and J 7 bases, leaving 20 bases between the germline ends.

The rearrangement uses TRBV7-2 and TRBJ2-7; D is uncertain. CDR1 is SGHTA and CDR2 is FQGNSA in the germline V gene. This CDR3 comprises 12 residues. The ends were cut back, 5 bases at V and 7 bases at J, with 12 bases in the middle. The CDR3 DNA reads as TGTGCCAGCAGCCCTTCGAGGTGGGAGCAGTACTTC. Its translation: CASSPSRWEQYF.